This is a list of T cell receptor beta chains from one sample in a study of post-analysis software for immune sequencing data. TCRdb re-called the PCR reads through MiXCR, storing one row per CDR3 protein. The sample consists of 600,000 to 750,000 distinct CDR3 sequences, 55% to 60% of them appearing once. Sequenced material: blood. The receptor source for this set is a girl aged 2-10 years with multiple sclerosis. Each CDR3 is given with its conserved first and last residue. The order of the fields is D gene, V gene, clone size, J gene, CDR3 DNA, CDR3 protein. A D gene is named only where the DNA matches it firmly. Clone size is shown for a subset of rows, as once, few, many or a class of expanded clone.

D: .
V: TRBV20-1
size: once
J: TRBJ1-1
DNA: TGCAGTGCGCTCGCATGGCAGAACACTGAAGCTTTCTTT
CDR3: CSALAWQNTEAFF

D: .
V: TRBV4-2
size: .
J: TRBJ1-1
DNA: TGTGCCAGCAGCCCGGGGACGGGGGGTGCGGGCACTGAAGCTTTCTTT
CDR3: CASSPGTGGAGTEAFF

D: TRBD2
V: TRBV4-1
size: .
J: TRBJ2-7
DNA: TGCGCCAGCAGCGGCGCACTAGCGGATCCCTACGAGCAGTACTTC
CDR3: CASSGALADPYEQYF

D: .
V: TRBV6-5
size: .
J: TRBJ1-6
DNA: TGTGCCAGCAGTTACAGGATGTATAATTCACCCCTCCACTTT
CDR3: CASSYRMYNSPLHF

D: TRBD2
V: TRBV4-1
size: few
J: TRBJ2-1
DNA: TGCGCCAGCAGCCAAGCCCCGGGAGGGCCAAGGAATGAGCAGTTCTTC
CDR3: CASSQAPGGPRNEQFF

D: TRBD1
V: TRBV12-5
size: .
J: TRBJ2-1
DNA: TGTGCTAGTGGTTTTGGGACAGGGAACAATGAGCAGTTCTTC
CDR3: CASGFGTGNNEQFF

D: .
V: TRBV20-1
size: .
J: TRBJ2-7
DNA: TGCAGTGCTTACCTGGGGGCCTACAATGAGCAGTACTTC
CDR3: CSAYLGAYNEQYF

D: .
V: TRBV2
size: few
J: TRBJ2-3
DNA: TGTGCCAGCAGGAGGAATAGCGAAACAGATACGCAGTATTTT
CDR3: CASRRNSETDTQYF

D: .
V: TRBV7-2
size: .
J: TRBJ2-1
DNA: TGTGCCAGCAGCCAAACAGGACTCAATGAGCAGTTCTTC
CDR3: CASSQTGLNEQFF

D: TRBD2
V: TRBV7-2
size: .
J: TRBJ2-1
DNA: TGTGCCAGCAGCACCTTGGCGGGAGGGGAGTACAATGAGCAGTTCTTC
CDR3: CASSTLAGGEYNEQFF

D: .
V: TRBV4-2
size: .
J: TRBJ1-1
DNA: TGTGCCAGCAGCCAAGATGGTGGGGGTTCTGATACTGAAGCTTTCTTT
CDR3: CASSQDGGGSDTEAFF

D: .
V: TRBV6-1
size: .
J: TRBJ2-1
DNA: TGTGCCAGCAGCACAGGACTGGATTACAATGAGCAGTTCTTC
CDR3: CASSTGLDYNEQFF

D: .
V: TRBV7-3
size: few
J: TRBJ2-3
DNA: TGTGCCAGCAGCTTAGAGGCTAGCGGCACAGATACGCAGTATTTT
CDR3: CASSLEASGTDTQYF

D: TRBD1
V: TRBV12-3/TRBV12-4
size: .
J: TRBJ2-1
DNA: TGTGCCAGCAGTTTCGAAGGGGGCGAAGGGCAGTTCTTC
CDR3: CASSFEGGEGQFF

D: .
V: TRBV12-3/TRBV12-4
size: few
J: TRBJ2-7
DNA: TGTGCCAGCAGTCACAGGGTCTACGAGCAGTACTTC
CDR3: CASSHRVYEQYF

D: .
V: TRBV20-1
size: .
J: TRBJ2-1
DNA: TGCAGTGCTGATGGGACTCTAAACAATGAGCAGTTCTTC
CDR3: CSADGTLNNEQFF

D: .
V: TRBV12-3/TRBV12-4
size: few
J: TRBJ1-1
DNA: TGTGCCAGCAGTTTGGGGGTGAAGACTGAAGCTTTCTTT
CDR3: CASSLGVKTEAFF

D: .
V: TRBV2
size: .
J: TRBJ2-4
DNA: TGTGCCAGCCTCGCTAGACTTGGGAAAAACATTCAGTACTTC
CDR3: CASLARLGKNIQYF

D: TRBD2
V: TRBV5-4
size: .
J: TRBJ2-1
DNA: TGTGCCAGCAGCGATCTAGCGGGAGGAAGCTATGAGCAGTTCTTC
CDR3: CASSDLAGGSYEQFF

D: .
V: TRBV6-6
size: .
J: TRBJ2-1
DNA: TGTGCCAGCAGTTACAACCCGGCGGGGAAGGACAATGAGCAGTTCTTC
CDR3: CASSYNPAGKDNEQFF

D: .
V: TRBV5-6
size: .
J: TRBJ2-1
DNA: TGTGCCAGCAGCTTGCAGGGAGCGGACTGGCAGTTCTTC
CDR3: CASSLQGADWQFF

D: .
V: TRBV10-3
size: .
J: TRBJ1-1
DNA: TGTGCCATCAGTGATAGCCGCGGGGCTTTCTTT
CDR3: CAISDSRGAFF

D: .
V: TRBV4-2
size: .
J: TRBJ2-3
DNA: TGTGCCAGCAGCCAAGATAGACTACCAGATACGCAGTATTTT
CDR3: CASSQDRLPDTQYF

D: .
V: TRBV7-5
size: .
J: TRBJ2-1
DNA: .
CDR3: CISVSEVRGANEQFF

D: TRBD1
V: TRBV5-5
size: .
J: TRBJ1-2
DNA: TGTGCCAGCAGCTTGGGTGGGACAGGGAATAACTATGGCTACACCTTC
CDR3: CASSLGGTGNNYGYTF

D: .
V: TRBV24-1
size: .
J: TRBJ2-1
DNA: TGTGCCACCAGTGATTGGGCAGGGACCTACAATGAGCAGTTCTTC
CDR3: CATSDWAGTYNEQFF

D: .
V: TRBV7-9
size: .
J: TRBJ2-1
DNA: TGTGCCAGCAGCTTAGTTCAGAATGAGCAGTTCTTC
CDR3: CASSLVQNEQFF

D: .
V: TRBV7-9
size: few
J: TRBJ1-1
DNA: TGTGCCAGCAGCTACATCCAGGGAGACACTGAAGCTTTCTTT
CDR3: CASSYIQGDTEAFF

D: .
V: TRBV9
size: once
J: TRBJ2-3
DNA: TGTGCCAGCAGCGCAGAGGGGGGCTCCGCGGCAGATACGCAGTATTTT
CDR3: CASSAEGGSAADTQYF

D: TRBD2
V: TRBV2
size: .
J: TRBJ2-3
DNA: TGTGCCAGCAGTTCCAGACTAGCGGGGGCGGATACGCAGTATTTT
CDR3: CASSSRLAGADTQYF

D: TRBD1
V: TRBV27
size: .
J: TRBJ2-3
DNA: TGTGCCAGCAGTACCTGGACAGGGCGAGATACGCAGTATTTT
CDR3: CASSTWTGRDTQYF

D: .
V: TRBV3-1
size: .
J: TRBJ1-4
DNA: TGTGCCAGCACGGAGGACGCAACTAATGAAAAACTGTTTTTT
CDR3: CASTEDATNEKLFF

D: .
V: TRBV6-5
size: .
J: TRBJ2-3
DNA: TGTGCCAGCCTTCACGCGATCACAGATACGCAGTATTTT
CDR3: CASLHAITDTQYF

D: TRBD2
V: TRBV3-1
size: .
J: TRBJ2-5
DNA: TGTGCCAGCAGCCAAGGTGGGGTAGCGGGAGCTGAGACCCAGTACTTC
CDR3: CASSQGGVAGAETQYF

D: TRBD2
V: TRBV19
size: .
J: TRBJ2-7
DNA: TGTGCCAGTACGGGGGGGTCCTTCTACGAGCAGTACTTC
CDR3: CASTGGSFYEQYF

D: .
V: TRBV5-1
size: .
J: TRBJ1-6
DNA: TGCGCCAGCAGCTTCGATGGATCGGGGGCCTATAATTCACCCCTCCACTTT
CDR3: CASSFDGSGAYNSPLHF

D: .
V: TRBV20-1
size: .
J: TRBJ2-1
DNA: TGCAGTGTAGCGGAAGCCAATTACAATGAGCAGTTCTTT
CDR3: CSVAEANYNEQFF

D: .
V: TRBV20-1
size: few
J: TRBJ1-1
DNA: TGCAGTGCTAGGCGGCAGGGGAACACTGAAGCTTTCTTT
CDR3: CSARRQGNTEAFF

D: TRBD1
V: TRBV12-3/TRBV12-4
size: few
J: TRBJ2-7
DNA: TGTGCCAGCAGCGGGACAGCAACCCTTAACTACGAGCAGTACTTC
CDR3: CASSGTATLNYEQYF

D: .
V: TRBV25-1
size: once
J: TRBJ2-5
DNA: TGTGCCAGCAGTGCCCCGGGACTGGAAGAGACCCAGTACTTC
CDR3: CASSAPGLEETQYF

D: TRBD1
V: TRBV20-1
size: few
J: TRBJ2-3
DNA: TGCAGTGCCCGGGACAGGGGCTCAGATACGCAGTATTTT
CDR3: CSARDRGSDTQYF

D: .
V: TRBV7-9
size: .
J: TRBJ2-5
DNA: TGTGCCAGCAGCCCGGAATTATCGGAGGGGAGAGAGCAGTACTTC
CDR3: CASSPELSEGREQYF

D: .
V: TRBV13
size: .
J: TRBJ2-3
DNA: TGTGCCAGCAGCTCCGAATCTGGGGCCGGCGCAGATACGCAGTATTTT
CDR3: CASSSESGAGADTQYF

D: .
V: TRBV20-1
size: .
J: TRBJ1-4
DNA: TGCAGTGCTAGTGAGAGAGCTAATGAAAAACTGTTTTTT
CDR3: CSASERANEKLFF

D: .
V: TRBV12-3/TRBV12-4
size: .
J: TRBJ2-1
DNA: TGTGCCAGCAGGGGGTTGGGTGAGCAGTTCTTC
CDR3: CASRGLGEQFF

D: .
V: TRBV25-1
size: .
J: TRBJ2-7
DNA: TGTGCCAGCAGGCCTGCCCCGAGCTCCTACGAGCAGTACTTC
CDR3: CASRPAPSSYEQYF

D: .
V: TRBV20-1
size: once
J: TRBJ2-3
DNA: TGCAGTGCACCGCGGGACGGTAGCACAGATACGCAGTATTTT
CDR3: CSAPRDGSTDTQYF

D: .
V: TRBV5-6
size: .
J: TRBJ2-3
DNA: TGTGCCAGCAGCTCCTTGGGGGATACGCAGTATTTT
CDR3: CASSSLGDTQYF